This T cell receptor beta chain was recovered during a study of T cells in tumors after PD-1 blockade. Whole-study context: No patient had prior checkpoint blockade, systemic immunosuppression, or radiotherapy within 4 weeks.

V was cut by 1 base and J by 8 bases, with 15 bases left in between. Germline CDR1 GTSNPN, CDR2 SVGIG (reference sequence). The CDR3 runs 14 residues. Clones were sequenced by immunoSEQ multiplex PCR, and TCRdb holds only the in-frame ones, with some missing. The profile covers about 59,000 clones, with about 82% appearing a single time and around 15% taken by the ten largest. The source material was PBMCs, sampled before anti-PD-1 treatment. The rearrangement links TRBV30 to TRBJ2-1, with D perhaps matching TRBD1 (6 bases). This receptor was taken from a human donor with basal cell carcinoma. In nucleotides, the CDR3 is TGTGCCTGGAGTGGGGGGCCAGGAGGTTATGAGCAGTTCTTC. Amino acid sequence: CAWSGGPGGYEQFF.